The rows below give T cell receptor beta chains drawn from one sample of a study of response to subunit inactivated influenza vaccine. Via MiXCR, TCRdb re-called the RT-PCR reads, giving one row per CDR3 protein. The repertoire holds about 500,000 distinct CDR3 sequences, about an eighth seen once, with roughly 14% in the top ten. This sample comprised PBMCs from blood, obtained roughly 47 days after vaccination. The receptors were sampled from a man aged 45-65 years who received an inactivated influenza vaccine. Both conserved end residues are part of each CDR3. A D gene is named only where the DNA matches it firmly. Not all rows give a size; the values are once, few, many and, for expanded clones, a class.

v_call: TRBV7-2; clone_size: NA; d_call: NA; j_call: TRBJ2-7; cdr3_nt: TGTGCCAGCAGCCCCAAGCGTCCTTCCTACGAGCAGTACTTC; cdr3_aa: CASSPKRPSYEQYF
v_call: TRBV5-5; clone_size: few; d_call: NA; j_call: TRBJ1-1; cdr3_nt: TGTGCCAGCAGCATACACTCGACAGCTGAAGCTTTCTTT; cdr3_aa: CASSIHSTAEAFF
v_call: TRBV12-5; clone_size: few; d_call: NA; j_call: TRBJ2-5; cdr3_nt: TGTGCTAGTGGTTCGGCCGGGACCCTGAAAGAGACCCAGTACTTC; cdr3_aa: CASGSAGTLKETQYF
v_call: TRBV9; clone_size: NA; d_call: NA; j_call: TRBJ2-1; cdr3_nt: TGTGCCAGCAGCCAACGGAGCAGCTACAATGAGCAGTTCTTC; cdr3_aa: CASSQRSSYNEQFF
v_call: TRBV5-1; clone_size: few; d_call: TRBD2; j_call: TRBJ2-1; cdr3_nt: TGCGCCAGCTCAGGGACTAGCGTCCACAATGAGCAGTTCTTC; cdr3_aa: CASSGTSVHNEQFF
v_call: TRBV24-1; clone_size: few; d_call: NA; j_call: TRBJ1-1; cdr3_nt: TGTGCCACCAGCCCGGACGGATCTCCCGGCGGAGCTTTCTTT; cdr3_aa: CATSPDGSPGGAFF
v_call: TRBV4-2; clone_size: few; d_call: NA; j_call: TRBJ2-7; cdr3_nt: TGTGCCAGCAGCCAAGAGAGGGCCTCCTACGAGCAGTACTTC; cdr3_aa: CASSQERASYEQYF
v_call: TRBV12-3/TRBV12-4; clone_size: few; d_call: TRBD2; j_call: TRBJ2-1; cdr3_nt: TGTGCCAGCAGTGCCGTAGCGCGGGGGGAGGATGAGCAGTTCTTC; cdr3_aa: CASSAVARGEDEQFF
v_call: TRBV20-1; clone_size: NA; d_call: NA; j_call: TRBJ1-2; cdr3_nt: TGCAGTGCTAGAAGACCTCCGGGGGATTACTTC; cdr3_aa: CSARRPPGDYF
v_call: TRBV28; clone_size: NA; d_call: NA; j_call: TRBJ2-5; cdr3_nt: TGTGCCAGCAGTTTTTCGGGGGCGGGGGAAGAGACCCAGTACTTC; cdr3_aa: CASSFSGAGEETQYF
v_call: TRBV6-5; clone_size: NA; d_call: TRBD2; j_call: TRBJ2-3; cdr3_nt: TGTGCCAGCAGTTATGGTGTTAGCGGGAGGGCCGGGCATACGCAGTATTTT; cdr3_aa: CASSYGVSGRAGHTQYF